The 29 T cell receptor beta chains below were found in one sample sequenced in a study of T cell responses to AZD1222 COVID-19 vaccine (dated by TCRdb to about 2021). Per the publication, the time point label means: about 28 days (+/-7) after the second vaccine dose. The treatment or condition label on this specimen signifies: meningococcal conjugate vaccine given as trial control. Library creation used the immunoSEQ multiplex PCR assay. TCRdb obtained this table from immuneACCESS and retained in-frame rearrangements with V and J assigned. These tables miss some clones; where compared with another copy, unresolved V genes account for less than half of the shortfall, and the remainder is unexplained. For this sample there are about 140,000 clones; 91% appear just once. The ten top clones hold 7.5% to 9.5% of the sample. This specimen was peripheral blood, taken 28 days after the second dose of the MenACWY control vaccine. The source of these receptors is an adult who received the MenACWY meningococcal vaccine as a control.

The genes are TRBV16 and TRBJ1-5; D perhaps matches TRBD1 (5 bases). The CDR3 loop spans 14 amino acids. Trimming shortened V by 8 bases and J by 5 bases, and 16 bases separated the two germline ends. CDR1 is KGHSY, CDR2 FQNENV, per germline. CDR3 bases: TGTGCCAGCGCACTCGGGGGGACCCATCAGCCCCAGCATTTT. Protein: CASALGGTHQPQHF.

J is TRBJ2-5 and V is TRBV2, with TRBD2 identical over 8 bases. From germline, CDR1 is SNHLY and CDR2 FYNNEI. V was clipped by 6 bases and J by 4 bases; unmatched bases: 10. CDR3 length equals 15 residues. In DNA form, the CDR3 reads TGTGCCAGCAGCCCCCTGACGGGAGGGGTAGAGACCCAGTACTTC. This gives the protein CASSPLTGGVETQYF.

The genes are TRBV2 and TRBJ1-5, with TRBD1 matching over 7 bases. V lost 3 bases to trimming and J lost 0 bases; unmatched junction nucleotides: 2. The length of the CDR3 is 15 residues. Germline values: CDR1 SNHLY, CDR2 FYNNEI. CDR3 protein: CASSEGQTSNQPQHF. In DNA form, the CDR3 reads TGTGCCAGCAGTGAGGGACAGACTAGCAATCAGCCCCAGCATTTT. Supplemented by reference TRBV2 and TRBJ1-5, the full variable domain reads EPEVTQTPSHQVTQMGQEVILRCVPISNHLYFYWYRQILGQKVEFLVSFYNNEISEKSEIFDDQFSVERPDGSNFTLKIRSTKLEDSAMYFCASSEGQTSNQPQHFGDGTRLSIL.

The V and J genes are TRBV6-2 or TRBV6-3 and TRBJ2-7; 10 bases are shared with TRBD1. The germline gives CDR1 MNHEY, CDR2 SVGEGT. This CDR3 region has 15 residues. Germline trimming cut 1 base from V and 4 bases from J; bases unmatched to any gene: 4. The CDR3 region has the DNA TGTGCCAGCAGTTACTATGACAGGGGGCAATACGAGCAGTACTTC. Its translation: CASSYYDRGQYEQYF.

In DNA, the CDR3 is TGTGCCAGCAGCCAAGATCTTAGCGGGGCCTACTCCTACAATGAGCAGTTCTTC. Protein product: CASSQDLSGAYSYNEQFF. The chain links TRBV3-1 (or the pseudogene TRBV3-2) to TRBJ2-1; 8 nucleotides line up with TRBD2. The CDR3 extends over 18 amino acids. Germline V gene sequence: CDR1 LGHDT, CDR2 YNNKEL (reference sequence). Trimming at V came to 0 bases and at J to 0 bases, leaving 7 bases not matched to a gene.

V gene TRBV6-6 combines with J gene TRBJ2-4; 8 bases align to TRBD1. Trimming removed 6 bases from V and 1 base from J; junction bases left unmatched: 8. Germline CDR1 reads MNHNY; CDR2 reads SVGAGI (reference sequence). The CDR3 has 16 residues. CDR3 sequence: CASRADRGPAKNIQYF. CDR3 nucleotides: TGTGCCAGCAGGGCCGACAGGGGACCCGCCAAAAACATTCAGTACTTC.

The rearrangement joins TRBV28 to TRBJ1-5; D not certain. The CDR3 sequence is 13 residues long. CDR1 and CDR2 from the germline V gene are MDHEN and SYDVKM. The ends were cut back, 8 bases at V and 0 bases at J, with 8 bases in the middle. The CDR3 DNA reads as TGTGCCAGCGGACGGGATAGCAATCAGCCCCAGCATTTT. Protein sequence: CASGRDSNQPQHF.

The genes are TRBV12-3 or TRBV12-4 and TRBJ1-4; D is unclear. The CDR3 is 11 amino acids. Trimming took off 3 bases at V and 11 bases at J, with 7 bases between the two ends. DNA of the CDR3: TGTGCCAGCAGTTTCGGCCTGAAACTGTTTTTT. It is translated as CASSFGLKLFF.

The chain links TRBV12-3 or TRBV12-4 to TRBJ1-2; maybe TRBD1 (6 bases). There are 13 residues in the CDR3. V lost 6 bases and J lost 3, with 11 bases in between. The CDR3, as DNA: TGTGCCAGCAGGGGGGCGGGCGACTATGGCTACACCTTC. This gives the protein CASRGAGDYGYTF.

This chain joins TRBV27 and TRBJ2-7, with 7 positions matching TRBD1. With 10 bases clipped from V and 6 bases from J, the junction kept 9 bases outside the gene matches. Germline V gene sequence: CDR1 MNHEY, CDR2 SMNVEV (reference sequence). The CDR3 is 12 amino acids. The CDR3 coding sequence is TGTGCCATCCAGACAGGGAAGGGCGAGCAGTACTTC. Its protein product is CAIQTGKGEQYF.

The J gene is TRBJ1-3, the V gene TRBV7-9; TRBD1 matches 10 bases. Germline V gene sequence: CDR1 SEHNR, CDR2 FQNEAQ (reference sequence). This CDR3 has 15 amino acids. The junction had 5 bases not matched to a gene; V was cut back by 5 bases and J by 4 bases. The CDR3 spells CASSRQGAGGNTIYF. The CDR3 region has the DNA TGTGCCAGCAGCAGACAGGGGGCGGGCGGAAACACCATATATTTT.

J is TRBJ2-7 and V is TRBV3-1 (or the pseudogene TRBV3-2); D ambiguous. Germline assignment: CDR1 LGHDT and CDR2 YNNKEL (reference sequence). There are 14 residues in the CDR3. Trimming cost V 2 bases and J 3 bases, with 11 bases left between them. The CDR3 DNA reads TGTGCCAGCAGCCAAAGACTGATGAACTACGAGCAGTACTTC. It specifies CASSQRLMNYEQYF.

The CDR3 region is CASSWNTEQETQYF. CDR3 DNA: TGCGCCAGCAGCTGGAATACAGAACAAGAGACCCAGTACTTC. The genes are TRBV5-1 and TRBJ2-5; D is ambiguous. This CDR3 contains 14 residues. The germline V and J ends were trimmed by 3 bases and 2 bases, with 11 bases remaining between them. Germline V CDR1 and CDR2: SGHRS, YFSETQ.

This clone was recorded many times. V gene TRBV19 combines with J gene TRBJ1-1; possibly TRBD1 for D (5 bases). Trimming cost V 7 bases and J 1 base, with 19 bases left between them. Per the germline V gene, CDR1 is LNHDA and CDR2 is SQIVND (reference sequence). The CDR3 sequence is 16 residues long. The CDR3 DNA sequence: TGTGCCAGTACAACGCCAGGGAGGACCAAGAACACTGAAGCTTTCTTT. Translating it yields CASTTPGRTKNTEAFF. Drawing the rest from reference TRBV19 and TRBJ1-1, the complete variable domain is DGGITQSPKYLFRKEGQNVTLSCEQNLNHDAMYWYRQDPGQGLRLIYYSQIVNDFQKGDIAEGYSVSREKKESFPLTVTSAQKNPTAFYLCASTTPGRTKNTEAFFGQGTRLTVV.

This clone was seen a handful of times. The rearrangement uses TRBV10-2 and TRBJ2-4, with 9 bases identical to TRBD1. Germline values: CDR1 WSHSY, CDR2 SAAADI. The length of the CDR3 is 18 residues. After removal of 3 bases from V and 0 bases from J, the junction contained 9 bases not matched to a gene. CDR3 residues: CASSERTGASLAKNIQYF. In DNA form, the CDR3 reads TGCGCCAGCAGTGAACGGACAGGGGCTTCCCTAGCCAAAAACATTCAGTACTTC.

V is TRBV9 and J is TRBJ1-5; D unresolved. Germline loops: CDR1 SGDLS, CDR2 YYNGEE. The CDR3 loop spans 13 amino acids. Trimming pared 0 bases from V and 6 bases from J, leaving 7 bases between. CDR3 residues: CASSVDAGQPQHF. Written as DNA, the CDR3 is TGTGCCAGCAGCGTAGACGCGGGTCAGCCCCAGCATTTT.

This clone was picked up one time. The gene calls are TRBV18 and TRBJ1-1, with unresolved D. This CDR3 region has 13 residues. V dropped 2 bases and J dropped 1 base, with 5 bases sitting between them. Germline loops: CDR1 KGHSH, CDR2 LQKENI. The CDR3 nucleotides are TGTGCCAGCTCACCATCACCGAACACTGAAGCTTTCTTT. Translating gives CASSPSPNTEAFF.

The chain is built from TRBV4-3 and TRBJ2-7, with 9 bases that match TRBD1. The trim removed 4 bases at V and 3 bases at J, leaving 4 bases unmatched. The CDR3 runs to 14 residues. Per the germline V gene, CDR1 is LGHNA and CDR2 is YSLEER. The CDR3 region is CASSPQTGGYEQYF. The CDR3 DNA is TGCGCCAGCAGCCCTCAGACAGGGGGCTACGAGCAGTACTTC.

The genes are TRBV7-2 and TRBJ2-3, with 9 bases aligning to TRBD2. This CDR3 has 14 amino acids. Per the germline V gene, CDR1 is SGHTA and CDR2 is FQGNSA. V trimming: 4 bases; J trimming: 7 bases; junction bases outside the gene matches: 6. The CDR3 region is CASSSSGAPNTQYF. The CDR3 nucleotides are TGTGCCAGCAGCTCTAGCGGGGCTCCAAATACGCAGTATTTT.

The V and J genes are TRBV3-1 (or the pseudogene TRBV3-2) and TRBJ2-7; TRBD2 aligns across 8 bases. This CDR3 region has 13 residues. After removal of 1 base from V and 6 bases from J, the junction contained 2 bases not matched to a gene. The germline gives CDR1 LGHDT, CDR2 YNNKEL (reference sequence). This chain's CDR3 is CASSQAGGLEQYF. In DNA, the CDR3 is TGTGCCAGCAGCCAAGCGGGGGGGCTCGAGCAGTACTTC.

The chain uses TRBV5-5 and TRBJ1-4, with a tentative D call TRBD1 (5 bases). The V gene's germline CDR1 is SGHKS and CDR2 YYEKEE (reference sequence). The CDR3 length is 15 residues. V gave up 0 bases and J gave up 0 bases, with 6 bases separating them. CDR3 loop: CASSLGTPTNEKLFF. The CDR3 nucleotides read TGTGCCAGCAGCTTGGGGACACCAACTAATGAAAAACTGTTTTTT.

The chain is built from TRBV18 and TRBJ2-5; no definite D call. The ends were cut back, 1 base at V and 5 bases at J, with 17 bases in the middle. Looked up from germline, CDR1 is KGHSH and CDR2 is LQKENI. This CDR3 contains 16 residues. CDR3 sequence: CASSPQVLGFGETQYF. The CDR3 nucleotides are TGTGCCAGCTCACCACAAGTCTTGGGTTTCGGGGAGACCCAGTACTTC.

The chain joins TRBV7-2 to TRBJ1-2; perhaps TRBD1 as D (5 bases). Germline assignment: CDR1 SGHTA and CDR2 FQGNSA. The CDR3 contains 15 residues. Trimming stripped 6 bases from V and 4 bases from J, with 18 bases between. This CDR3 reads CASSLTLDTTYGYTF. The CDR3 nucleotides are TGTGCCAGCAGTCTAACCCTGGACACAACCTATGGCTACACCTTC.

The rearrangement uses TRBV27 and TRBJ1-4, with 7 nucleotides matching TRBD1. CDR3 size: 15 residues. Per germline, CDR1 MNHEY and CDR2 SMNVEV (reference sequence). V was pared by 6 bases and J by 8 bases, with 12 bases of the junction left unmatched. For the CDR3, the DNA is TGTGCCAGCAGGGGAGGACAGGAAAGACGGGAAAAACTGTTTTTT. As protein: CASRGGQERREKLFF.

V usage is TRBV27 and J usage is TRBJ2-2; D unclear. The CDR3 extends over 13 amino acids. The germline V and J ends were trimmed by 2 bases and 15 bases, with 16 bases remaining between them. CDR1 is MNHEY and CDR2 is SMNVEV in the germline V gene (reference sequence). The CDR3 DNA reads as TGTGCCAGCAGTTTACTCACCATGGTCTGGGTGTTTTTT. Protein product: CASSLLTMVWVFF.

The chain couples TRBV6-5 to TRBJ1-2; 7 nucleotides line up with TRBD1. The V gene end was trimmed by 2 bases and the J gene end by 4 bases; junction bases not matched to a gene: 10. Per germline, CDR1 MNHEY and CDR2 SVGAGI. The CDR3 is 16 residues long. The CDR3 DNA is TGTGCCAGCAGTTACACACGTACGACAGGGACCTATGGCTACACCTTC. Amino acids: CASSYTRTTGTYGYTF.

In its sample, this clone was seen a few times. The DNA of the CDR3 is TGTGCCAGCAGTTACTTTACAGGGGGCCGGGGAGAGACCCAGTACTTC. Translating gives CASSYFTGGRGETQYF. The J gene is TRBJ2-5, the V gene TRBV6-2 or TRBV6-3; TRBD1 matches 9 bases. V shed 1 base and J 4 bases; nucleotides not matched to a gene: 7. The CDR3 loop spans 16 amino acids. Germline loops: CDR1 MNHEY, CDR2 SVGEGT.

The chain recombines TRBV7-3 with TRBJ1-2; TRBD1 aligns across 7 bases. V shed 2 bases and J 8 bases; nucleotides not matched to a gene: 14. CDR1 is SGHTA and CDR2 is FQGTGA in the germline V gene. The CDR3 is 16 amino acids. DNA for the CDR3: TGTGCCAGCAGCTTAGGGGATCGACAGGGCGGACGCGGCTACACCTTC. Its protein product is CASSLGDRQGGRGYTF.

V is TRBV28 and J is TRBJ2-2; D may be TRBD2 (6 bases). The V end lost 8 bases, the J end lost 0 bases, and 10 bases lay between the germline ends. The CDR3 extends over 14 amino acids. CDR1 is MDHEN, CDR2 SYDVKM, per germline. For the CDR3, the DNA is TGTGCCAGCCGCACTAGCTCGAACACCGGGGAGCTGTTTTTT. Its translation: CASRTSSNTGELFF.